These 9 T cell receptor beta chains originate from one sample sequenced in a study of shared clonotypes between healthy human individuals. Repertoires were generated with immunoSEQ multiplex PCR, while TCRdb's copy carries only in-frame clones and drops some. The data hold 850,000 to 1,200,000 clones, with roughly 80% observed a single time. Input material: memory CD4+ T cells sorted from blood. Subset denoted: CD45RA-negative fraction. Receptors originate from a young man in good health.

The chain employs TRBV30 and TRBJ1-2; the D gene is possibly TRBD1 (5 bases). From germline, CDR1 is GTSNPN and CDR2 SVGIG (reference sequence). Trimming took off 1 base at V and 7 bases at J, with 13 bases between the two ends. The CDR3 spans 13 residues. Here the CDR3 reads CAWSASGLFGYTF. The CDR3 coding sequence is TGTGCCTGGAGTGCATCAGGGTTATTTGGCTACACCTTC.

This rearrangement joins TRBV13 to TRBJ1-1; TRBD1 aligns across 8 bases. V trimming: 3 bases; J trimming: 5 bases; junction bases outside the gene matches: 8. The CDR3 covers 15 residues. Germline V gene sequence: CDR1 PRHDT, CDR2 FYEKMQ (reference sequence). The CDR3 sequence is CASSFNRGSGTEAFF. CDR3 bases: TGTGCCAGCAGCTTCAACAGGGGGTCGGGTACTGAAGCTTTCTTT.

This clone has more than one count but fewer than ten. This chain connects TRBV7-9 to TRBJ1-5; no reliable D call. The V end lost 5 bases, the J end lost 0 bases, and 5 bases lay between the germline ends. There are 13 residues in the CDR3. Germline values: CDR1 SEHNR, CDR2 FQNEAQ (reference sequence). CDR3 residues: CASSDFSNQPQHF. The CDR3 DNA sequence: TGTGCCAGCAGCGACTTTAGCAATCAGCCCCAGCATTTT.

The chain has TRBV6-6 and TRBJ1-6, with 9 bases aligning to TRBD1. CDR3 length: 15 amino acids. After removal of 2 bases from V and 9 bases from J, the junction contained 5 bases not matched to a gene. The V gene's germline CDR1 is MNHNY and CDR2 SVGAGI (reference sequence). The CDR3 here is CASSYGQGYGSPLHF. DNA for the CDR3: TGTGCCAGCAGTTACGGACAGGGGTATGGTTCACCCCTCCACTTT.

This chain connects TRBV11-3 to TRBJ1-1; weak D call: TRBD1 (6 bases). Germline V gives CDR1 SGHNT, CDR2 YENEEA. The CDR3 sequence is 15 residues long. Trimming removed 4 bases from V and 8 bases from J, with 20 bases in between. The CDR3 region is CASSSGASVSSEAFF. DNA of the CDR3: TGTGCCAGCAGCTCAGGGGCGTCGGTATCAAGCGAAGCTTTCTTT.

The gene calls are TRBV4-1 and TRBJ1-4, with TRBD1 matching over 7 bases. The V and J ends lost 4 bases and 6 bases, in that order; junction bases with no gene match: 5. This CDR3 has 14 residues. Germline CDR1 is MGHRA and CDR2 is YSYEKL. CDR3 in amino acids: CASSPGGGYEKLFF. As DNA, the CDR3 is TGCGCCAGCAGCCCAGGGGGGGGATATGAAAAACTGTTTTTT.

The chain employs TRBV30 and TRBJ1-4; 8 positions agree with TRBD1. CDR1 GTSNPN and CDR2 SVGIG come from the germline V gene (reference sequence). The CDR3 has 14 amino acids. Trimming removed 3 bases from V and 6 bases from J; junction bases left unmatched: 6. CDR3 amino acids: CAWRVGQAYEKLFF. The DNA of the CDR3 is TGTGCCTGGAGGGTGGGACAGGCCTATGAAAAACTGTTTTTT.

The rearrangement links TRBV5-6 to TRBJ1-1; maybe TRBD1 (6 bases). CDR1 is SGHDT and CDR2 is YYEEEE in the germline V gene. This CDR3 region has 14 residues. V was pared by 5 bases and J by 5 bases, with 16 bases between. CDR3 DNA: TGTGCCAGCAGAGGAGGCAGGGGACAAACTGAAGCTTTCTTT. Amino acids: CASRGGRGQTEAFF.

The CDR3 is CASSLGGRLYEKLFF. In DNA form, the CDR3 reads TGCGCCAGCAGCTTGGGGGGACGACTTTATGAAAAACTGTTTTTT. The V call is TRBV5-1, the J call TRBJ1-4; maybe TRBD1 (5 bases). CDR3 length equals 15 residues. Germline V lookup: CDR1 SGHRS, CDR2 YFSETQ. Trimming removed 0 bases from V and 6 bases from J, with 12 bases in between.